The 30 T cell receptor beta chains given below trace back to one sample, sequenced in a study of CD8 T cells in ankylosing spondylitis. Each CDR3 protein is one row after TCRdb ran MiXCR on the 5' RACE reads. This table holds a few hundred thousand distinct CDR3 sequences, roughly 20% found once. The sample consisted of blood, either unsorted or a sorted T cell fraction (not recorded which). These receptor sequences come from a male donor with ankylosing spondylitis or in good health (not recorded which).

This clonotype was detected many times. This CDR3 is CASSRGGGLTDTQYF. In nucleotides, the CDR3 is TGTGCCAGCAGTAGGGGGGGGGGGCTCACAGATACGCAGTATTTT. The genes are TRBV3-1 and TRBJ2-3, with D perhaps TRBD2 (7 bases). Germline V gene data show CDR1 as LGHDT and CDR2 as YNNKEL (reference sequence). V was cut by 6 bases and J by 2 bases, with 15 bases left in between. The length of the CDR3 is 15 residues.

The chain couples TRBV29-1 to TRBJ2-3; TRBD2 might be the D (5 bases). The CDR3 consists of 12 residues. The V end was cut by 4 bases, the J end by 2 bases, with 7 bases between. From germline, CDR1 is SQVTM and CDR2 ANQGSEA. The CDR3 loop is CSVVGVTDTQYF. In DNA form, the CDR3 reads TGCAGCGTTGTCGGGGTCACAGATACGCAGTATTTT.

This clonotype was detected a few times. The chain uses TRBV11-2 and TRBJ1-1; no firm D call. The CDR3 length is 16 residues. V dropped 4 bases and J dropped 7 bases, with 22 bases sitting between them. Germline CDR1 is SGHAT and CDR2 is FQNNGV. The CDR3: CASSSYPSDIPIEAFF. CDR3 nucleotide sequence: TGTGCCAGCAGCTCGTACCCCAGTGACATACCGATTGAAGCTTTCTTT.

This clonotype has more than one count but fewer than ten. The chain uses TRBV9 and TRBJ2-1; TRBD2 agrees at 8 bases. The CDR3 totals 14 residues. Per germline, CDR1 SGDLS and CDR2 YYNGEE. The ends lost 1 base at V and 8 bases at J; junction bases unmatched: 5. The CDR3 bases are TGTGCCAGCAGCGTATCAAGCGGGGGATATGAGCAGTTCTTC. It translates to CASSVSSGGYEQFF.

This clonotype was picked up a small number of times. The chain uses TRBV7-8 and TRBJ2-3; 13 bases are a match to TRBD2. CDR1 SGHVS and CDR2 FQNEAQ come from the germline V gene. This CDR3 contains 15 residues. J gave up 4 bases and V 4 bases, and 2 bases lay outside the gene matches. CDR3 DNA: TGTGCCAGCAGCTCAGGACTAGCGGGGGCAGATACGCAGTATTTT. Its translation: CASSSGLAGADTQYF.

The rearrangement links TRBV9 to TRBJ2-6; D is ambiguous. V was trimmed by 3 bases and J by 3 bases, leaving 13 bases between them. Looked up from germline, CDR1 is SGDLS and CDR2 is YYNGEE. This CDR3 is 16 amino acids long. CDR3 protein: CASSGHLGFGANVLTF. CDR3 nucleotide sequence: TGTGCCAGCAGCGGACATCTGGGGTTTGGGGCCAACGTCCTGACTTTC.

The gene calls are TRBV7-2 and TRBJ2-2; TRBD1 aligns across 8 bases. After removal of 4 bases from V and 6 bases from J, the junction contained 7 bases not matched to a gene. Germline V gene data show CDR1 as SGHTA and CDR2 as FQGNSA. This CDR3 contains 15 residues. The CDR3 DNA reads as TGTGCCAGCAGCTCGACAGGGGCGAGAGCCGGGGAGCTGTTTTTT. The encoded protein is CASSSTGARAGELFF.

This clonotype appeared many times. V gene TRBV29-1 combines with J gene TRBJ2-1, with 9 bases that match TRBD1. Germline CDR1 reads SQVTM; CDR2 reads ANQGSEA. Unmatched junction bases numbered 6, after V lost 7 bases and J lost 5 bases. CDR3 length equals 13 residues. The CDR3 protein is CSAYRGLDNEQFF. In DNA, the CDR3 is TGCAGCGCTTACAGGGGGCTCGACAATGAGCAGTTCTTC.

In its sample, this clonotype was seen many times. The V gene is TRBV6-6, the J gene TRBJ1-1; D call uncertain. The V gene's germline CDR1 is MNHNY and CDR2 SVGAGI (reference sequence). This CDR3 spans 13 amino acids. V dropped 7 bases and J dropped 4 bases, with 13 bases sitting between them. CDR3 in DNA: TGTGCCAGCACCATAGGATCCTCCACTGAAGCTTTCTTT. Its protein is CASTIGSSTEAFF.

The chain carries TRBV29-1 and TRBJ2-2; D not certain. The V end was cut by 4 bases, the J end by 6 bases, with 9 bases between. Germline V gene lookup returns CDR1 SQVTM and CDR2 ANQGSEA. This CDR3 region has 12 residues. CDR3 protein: CSVAPSPGELFF. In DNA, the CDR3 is TGCAGCGTTGCACCGAGCCCCGGGGAGCTGTTTTTT.

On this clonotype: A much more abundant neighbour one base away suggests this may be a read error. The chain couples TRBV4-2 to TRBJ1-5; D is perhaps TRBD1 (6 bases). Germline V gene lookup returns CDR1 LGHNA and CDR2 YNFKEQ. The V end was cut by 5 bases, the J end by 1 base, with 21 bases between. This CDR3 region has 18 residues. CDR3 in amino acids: CASSDLGRGQESNQPQHF. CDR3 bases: TGTGCCAGCAGCGACCTCGGCAGGGGACAAGAGAGCAATCAGCCCCAGCATTTT.

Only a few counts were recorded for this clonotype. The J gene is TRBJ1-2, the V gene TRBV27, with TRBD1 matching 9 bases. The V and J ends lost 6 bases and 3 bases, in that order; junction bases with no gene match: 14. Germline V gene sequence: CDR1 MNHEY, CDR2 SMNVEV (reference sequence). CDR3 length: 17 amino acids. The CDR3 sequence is CASRPNPQGAGYYGYTF. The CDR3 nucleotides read TGTGCCAGCAGACCAAACCCACAGGGGGCGGGATACTATGGCTACACCTTC.

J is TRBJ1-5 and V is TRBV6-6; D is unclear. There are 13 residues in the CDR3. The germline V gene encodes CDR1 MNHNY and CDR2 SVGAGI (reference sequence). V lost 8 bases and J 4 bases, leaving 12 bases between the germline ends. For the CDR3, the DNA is TGTGCCAGCTTTTGGAGCAGTAATCAGCCCCAGCATTTT. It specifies CASFWSSNQPQHF.

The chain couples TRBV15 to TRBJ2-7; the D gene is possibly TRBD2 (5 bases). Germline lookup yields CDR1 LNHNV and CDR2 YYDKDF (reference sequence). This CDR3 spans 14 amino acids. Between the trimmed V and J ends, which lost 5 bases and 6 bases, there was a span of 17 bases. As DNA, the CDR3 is TGTGCCACCAGCGAAACACTAGTCACCTTCGAGCAGTACGTC. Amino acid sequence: CATSETLVTFEQYV.

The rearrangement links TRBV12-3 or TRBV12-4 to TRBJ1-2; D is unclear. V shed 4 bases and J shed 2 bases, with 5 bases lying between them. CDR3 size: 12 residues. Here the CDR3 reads CASSYPNYGYTF. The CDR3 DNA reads TGTGCCAGCAGTTATCCCAACTATGGCTACACCTTC.

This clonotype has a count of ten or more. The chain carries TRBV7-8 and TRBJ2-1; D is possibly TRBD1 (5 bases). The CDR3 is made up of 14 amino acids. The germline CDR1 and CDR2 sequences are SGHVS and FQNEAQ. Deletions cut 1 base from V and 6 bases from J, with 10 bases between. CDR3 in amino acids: CASSLVQGGNEQFF. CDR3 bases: TGTGCCAGCAGCTTAGTTCAGGGTGGCAATGAGCAGTTCTTC.

The CDR3 nucleotides are TGTGCCAGCAGCTATGACAACTCCTATAATTCACCCCTCCACTTT. This translates into CASSYDNSYNSPLHF. V usage is TRBV7-7 and J usage is TRBJ1-6; D is ambiguous. This CDR3 comprises 15 residues. Germline loops: CDR1 SSHAT, CDR2 FNYEAQ (reference sequence). Trimming took 4 bases from V and 0 from J, leaving 7 bases between them.

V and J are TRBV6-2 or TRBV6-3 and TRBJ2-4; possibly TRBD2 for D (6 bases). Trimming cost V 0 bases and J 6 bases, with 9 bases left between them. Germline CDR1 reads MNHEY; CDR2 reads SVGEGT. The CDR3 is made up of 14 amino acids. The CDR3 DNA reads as TGTGCCAGCAGTTACTCCGGACTAAGAAACATTCAGTACTTC. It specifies CASSYSGLRNIQYF.

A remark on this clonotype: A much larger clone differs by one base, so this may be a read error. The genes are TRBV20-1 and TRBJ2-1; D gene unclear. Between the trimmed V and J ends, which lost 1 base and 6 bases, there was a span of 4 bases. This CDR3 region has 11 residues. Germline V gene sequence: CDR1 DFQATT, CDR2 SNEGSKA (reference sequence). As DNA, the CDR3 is TGCAGTGCTAGAGGGGCCAATGAGCAGTTCTTC. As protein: CSARGANEQFF.

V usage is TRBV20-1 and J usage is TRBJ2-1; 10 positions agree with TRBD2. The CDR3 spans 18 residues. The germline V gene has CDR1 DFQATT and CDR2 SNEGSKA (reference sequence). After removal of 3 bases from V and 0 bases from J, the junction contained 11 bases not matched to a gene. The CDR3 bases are TGCAGTGCTAGGCCTAGCGGGGGTAAATCTAGCTCCTACAATGAGCAGTTCTTC. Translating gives CSARPSGGKSSSYNEQFF.

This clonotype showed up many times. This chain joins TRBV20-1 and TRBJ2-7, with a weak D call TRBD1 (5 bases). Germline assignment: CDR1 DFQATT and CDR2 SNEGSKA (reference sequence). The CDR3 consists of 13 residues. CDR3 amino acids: CSYRPPGYYEQYV. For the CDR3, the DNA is TGCAGCTACCGCCCCCCAGGGTACTACGAGCAGTACGTC.

In DNA, the CDR3 is TGTGCCAGCAGAGGGGCAAACTATGGCTACACCTTC. As protein: CASRGANYGYTF. The rearrangement uses TRBV12-3 or TRBV12-4 and TRBJ1-2; a weak D match, TRBD1 (5 bases). There are 12 residues in the CDR3. Trimming took off 6 bases at V and 2 bases at J, with 7 bases between the two ends.

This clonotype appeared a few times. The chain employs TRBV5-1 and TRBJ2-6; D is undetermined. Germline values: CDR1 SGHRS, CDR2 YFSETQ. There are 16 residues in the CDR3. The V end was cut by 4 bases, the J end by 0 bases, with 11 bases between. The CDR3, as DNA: TGCGCCAGCAGCCCGATGTTTAGCTCTGGGGCCAACGTCCTGACTTTC. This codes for CASSPMFSSGANVLTF.

The CDR3 loop is CASSESGTYGYTF. CDR3 sequence (DNA): TGTGCCAGCAGTGAATCGGGGACCTATGGCTACACCTTC. The chain links TRBV6-1 to TRBJ1-2; possibly TRBD1 for D (5 bases). The V end was cut by 2 bases, the J end by 4 bases, with 8 bases between. This CDR3 comprises 13 residues. Germline-derived CDR1 and CDR2 are MNHNS and SASEGT.

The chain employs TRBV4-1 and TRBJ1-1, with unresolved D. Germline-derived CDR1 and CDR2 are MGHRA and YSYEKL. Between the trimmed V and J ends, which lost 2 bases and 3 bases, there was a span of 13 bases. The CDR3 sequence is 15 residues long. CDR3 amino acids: CASSQSPTVHTEAFF. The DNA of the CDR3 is TGCGCCAGCAGCCAAAGTCCCACTGTGCACACTGAAGCTTTCTTT.

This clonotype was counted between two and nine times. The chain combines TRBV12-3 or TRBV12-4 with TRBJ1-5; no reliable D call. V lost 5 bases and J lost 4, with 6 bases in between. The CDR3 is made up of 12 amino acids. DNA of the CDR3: TGTGCCAGCAGTAAACAGAATCAGCCCCAGCATTTT. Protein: CASSKQNQPQHF.

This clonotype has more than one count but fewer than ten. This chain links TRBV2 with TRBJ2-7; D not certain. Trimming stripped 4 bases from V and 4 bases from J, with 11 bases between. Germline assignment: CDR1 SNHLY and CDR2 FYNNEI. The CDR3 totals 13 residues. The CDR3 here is CASSVGQTYEQYV. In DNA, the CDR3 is TGTGCCAGCAGTGTAGGCCAAACATACGAGCAGTACGTC.

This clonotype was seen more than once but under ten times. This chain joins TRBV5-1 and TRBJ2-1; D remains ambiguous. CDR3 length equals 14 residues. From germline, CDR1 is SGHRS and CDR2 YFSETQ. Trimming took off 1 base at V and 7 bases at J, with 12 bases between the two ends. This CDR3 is CASSLRAERNEQFF. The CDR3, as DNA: TGCGCCAGCAGCTTGAGGGCCGAGCGTAATGAGCAGTTCTTC.

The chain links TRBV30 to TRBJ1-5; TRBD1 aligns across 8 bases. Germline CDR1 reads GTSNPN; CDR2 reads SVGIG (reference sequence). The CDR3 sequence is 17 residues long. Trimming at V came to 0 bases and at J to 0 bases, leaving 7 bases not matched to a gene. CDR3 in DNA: TGTGCCTGGAGTGTGTCCAGGGGGCGTCGTAGCAATCAGCCCCAGCATTTT. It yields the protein CAWSVSRGRRSNQPQHF.

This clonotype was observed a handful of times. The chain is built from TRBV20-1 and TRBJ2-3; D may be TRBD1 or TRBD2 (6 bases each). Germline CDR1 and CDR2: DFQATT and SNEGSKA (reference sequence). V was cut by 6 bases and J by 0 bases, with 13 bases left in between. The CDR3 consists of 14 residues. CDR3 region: CSASSGASTDTQYF. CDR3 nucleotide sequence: TGCAGTGCCAGCTCGGGGGCCAGCACAGATACGCAGTATTTT.